Reported below is one T cell receptor beta chain. Its antigen is not yet known. No base quality information exists; no much larger clone differs at one position. Libraries came from the immunoSEQ multiplex PCR assay. Roughly 10^5 TCR templates per sample were assayed on the deep sequencing platform. Genomic DNA extracted from sorted T cells was the material used for TCRbeta CDR3 sequencing. In the paper's pipeline: Clonal analysis of TCRbeta CDR3 data was done in the R programming language. Alloreactive CD4+ and CD8+ clones were identified by comparing unstimulated samples to CFSE-low samples taken after the reaction. Regulatory or non-regulatory origin of alloreactive CD4+ clones was assigned by matching sequences to the sorted unstimulated Treg and non-Treg repertoires. The immuneACCESS repertoire file appears here via TCRdb, limited to in-frame rearrangements. These files lack a portion of the clones; in checked studies, under half of the deficit traces to unresolved V genes, and the cause of the others is not known. V and J calls and clone size are as listed in that table; D and trimming were resolved from the DNA. Here the sample has some 120,000 clones; around 94% occur a single time. The ten largest clones add up to under 2% of the sample.

This entry is derived from a study of siplizumab effects on memory and regulatory T cells (dated by TCRdb to between 2018 and 2021). In terms of the full investigation: The study examined how the anti-CD2 antibody siplizumab affects alloreactive T-cell subsets in allogeneic mixed lymphocyte reactions built from human PBMCs. Study-wide conclusions, independent of this receptor: Unstimulated naive T cells appeared more diverse than memory T cells, and naive cells seemed to contribute substantially to the alloresponse. For roughly 75-96% of proliferating CD4+ or CD8+ clones, no naive or memory phenotype could be assigned. Whether proliferating Tregs from siplizumab cultures were suppressive was not functionally confirmed. The cumulative frequency of alloreactive sequences that could be traced back to unstimulated CD4+ memory T cells was significantly reduced by siplizumab. Because sequences at frequencies below about 10^-5 were poorly captured, only a minor fraction of alloreactive clones could be mapped back to unstimulated subsets. Among mappable alloreactive CD4+ clones, the Treg-derived fraction averaged around 70% with siplizumab versus 25% to 30% in control reactions.

Sorted unstimulated T cells and proliferating T cells recovered from mixed lymphocyte reactions underwent TCRbeta CDR3 sequencing. Fresh whole blood from fewer than 11 HLA-typed healthy donors was used as the source from which PBMCs were isolated. To map where alloreactive clones came from, unstimulated CD4+ non-regulatory T cells were FACS-sorted. This clonotype originated in a human donor in good health. Sequenced input: non-Treg CD4+ T cells sorted from blood. The cell subset or site label of this sample denotes: FACS-sorted unstimulated CD4+ non-regulatory T cells.

CDR3 sequence: CAWYGTSGNTIYF. The DNA sequence is TGTGCCTGGTATGGGACATCTGGAAACACCATATATTTT. The sequence links TRBV30 to TRBJ1-3; the D region possibly corresponds to TRBD1 (6 bases align). From a lookup of the germline V gene (reference sequence), CDR1 and CDR2 are GTSNPN and SVGIG. The CDR3, cysteine through phenylalanine, is 13 amino acids long. The kept DNA is CDR3 alone, 39 bases in frame from the first base. The trim is 5 bases for V and 1 base for J, with a gap of 9 bases between the germline ends.